This record looks at one T cell receptor beta chain sequence and its context. The target antigen is unknown. The data belong to a study of T cell responses to AZD1222 COVID-19 vaccine. Background on the study: Pooled together were second doses at about 4 or about 12 weeks.

TCRdb keeps only in-frame clones here, not all; method: immunoSEQ multiplex PCR. The sample holds about 120,000 clones, about 88% seen once. Broader study findings: Targeting of unmutated variant regions was reportedly seen in nearly half of spike-specific TCRs. Among vaccine-associated CD4 TCRs, coverage spanned spike, with dominance at 160-218 and 743-854.

The CDR3 loop spans 15 amino acids. The sample here was peripheral blood, taken on day 0 of AZD1222 vaccination. The sequence derives from an adult in good health. This chain connects TRBV21-1 to TRBJ2-1. TRBV21-1 represents a pseudogene. The DNA for the CDR3 is TGTGCCAGCAGCAAGGGTTGGGGTTATGTGGGAAAGCAGTTCTTC. It encodes CASSKGWGYVGKQFF.